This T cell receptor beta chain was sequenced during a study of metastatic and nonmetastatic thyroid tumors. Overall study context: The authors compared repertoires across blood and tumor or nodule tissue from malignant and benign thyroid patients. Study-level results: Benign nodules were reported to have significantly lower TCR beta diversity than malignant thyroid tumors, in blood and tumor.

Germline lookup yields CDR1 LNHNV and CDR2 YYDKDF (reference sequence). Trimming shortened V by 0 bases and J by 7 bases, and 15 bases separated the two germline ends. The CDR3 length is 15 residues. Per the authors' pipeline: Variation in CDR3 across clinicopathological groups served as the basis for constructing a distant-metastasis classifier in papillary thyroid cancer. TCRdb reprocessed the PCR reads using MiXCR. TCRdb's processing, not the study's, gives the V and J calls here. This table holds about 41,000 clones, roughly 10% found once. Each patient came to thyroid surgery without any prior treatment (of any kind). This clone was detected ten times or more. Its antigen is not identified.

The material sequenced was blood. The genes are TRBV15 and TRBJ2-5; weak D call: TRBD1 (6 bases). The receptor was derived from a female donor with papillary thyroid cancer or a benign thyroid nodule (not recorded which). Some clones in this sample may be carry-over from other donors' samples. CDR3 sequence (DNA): TGTGCCACCAGCAGAGAGTGGGACACGTACGCGACCCAGTACTTC. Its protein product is CATSREWDTYATQYF.